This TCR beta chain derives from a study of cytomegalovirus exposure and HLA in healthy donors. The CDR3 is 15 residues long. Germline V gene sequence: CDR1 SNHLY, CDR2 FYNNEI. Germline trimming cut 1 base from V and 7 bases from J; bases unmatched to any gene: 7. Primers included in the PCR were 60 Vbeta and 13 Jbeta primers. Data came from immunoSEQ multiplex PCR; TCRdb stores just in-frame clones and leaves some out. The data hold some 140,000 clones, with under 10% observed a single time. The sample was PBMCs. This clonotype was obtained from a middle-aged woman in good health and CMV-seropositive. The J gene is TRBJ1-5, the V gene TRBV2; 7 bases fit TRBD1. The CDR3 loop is CASSEEGGRRQPQHF. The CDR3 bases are TGTGCCAGCAGTGAAGAAGGGGGCAGGAGACAGCCCCAGCATTTT.